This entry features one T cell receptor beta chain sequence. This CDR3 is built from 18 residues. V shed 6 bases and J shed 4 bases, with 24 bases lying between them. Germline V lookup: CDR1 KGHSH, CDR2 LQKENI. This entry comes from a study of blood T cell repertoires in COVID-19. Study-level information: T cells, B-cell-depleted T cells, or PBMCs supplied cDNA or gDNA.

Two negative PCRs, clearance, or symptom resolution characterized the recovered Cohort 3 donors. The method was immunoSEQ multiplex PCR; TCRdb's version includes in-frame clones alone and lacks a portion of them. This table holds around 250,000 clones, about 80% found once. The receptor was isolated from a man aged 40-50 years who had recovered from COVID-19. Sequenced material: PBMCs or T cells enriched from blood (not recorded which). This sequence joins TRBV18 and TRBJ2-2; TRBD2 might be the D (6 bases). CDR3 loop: CASSEWTRGLVGTGELFF. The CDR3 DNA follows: TGTGCCAGCTCTGAGTGGACGCGGGGACTTGTGGGCACCGGGGAGCTGTTTTTT.